Sequencing of this T cell receptor (beta chain) was carried out in a study of shared clonotypes between healthy human individuals. The sample holds one count of this clone. Using immunoSEQ multiplex PCR, the repertoire was profiled, and TCRdb retains in-frame clones only, with some absent. The repertoire holds about a million clones, approximately 75% seen once, with more than 0.85% in the top ten. The V gene's germline CDR1 is MGHDK and CDR2 SYGVNS. Trimming pared 8 bases from V and 6 bases from J, leaving 17 bases between. The CDR3 contains 14 residues. This TCR was sampled from a man aged 18 to 30 in good health. Some clones in this sample may be carry-over from other donors' samples. The V gene is TRBV25-1, the J gene TRBJ2-1; D may be TRBD1 (7 bases). The sample consisted of memory CD4+ T cells from PBMCs. Subset indicated: CD45RA-negative fraction. The CDR3 DNA reads as TGTGCCAGCTCTTTCGGCAGGGGGGTCAATGAGCAGTTCTTC. Protein sequence: CASSFGRGVNEQFF.